A selection of T cell receptor beta chains follows, all from one sample in a study of technical replicates of blood from a handful of donors. Sequenced by immunoSEQ multiplex PCR; TCRdb stores in-frame clones only, minus some. The table lists 80,000 to 100,000 clones, around 95% of them singletons, with about 0.21% in the top ten. The specimen sequenced was T cells isolated from PBMCs. The origin of the receptors is a human donor in good health. CDR3s include the opening cysteine and the closing phenylalanine or tryptophan. The D gene is left open where the match is weak. The size field is filled for only some rows; it gives once, few, many or a size class.

>TRBD2|TRBV5-4|TRBJ2-3|-|17
CASSLASGGGAFQTQYF
TGTGCCAGCAGCTTGGCCTCTGGCGGGGGGGCCTTTCAGACGCAGTATTTT
>-|TRBV29-1|TRBJ2-5|-|10
CSVVGGTQYF
TGCAGCGTTGTGGGGGGGACCCAGTACTTC
>TRBD1|TRBV6-5|TRBJ1-2|-|14
CASSYGWRGQGYTF
TGTGCCAGCAGTTACGGGTGGAGGGGGCAAGGCTACACCTTC
>TRBD2|TRBV27|TRBJ2-5|-|15
CASRGLAGEIGYQYF
TGTGCCAGCAGGGGTCTAGCGGGAGAGATTGGTTATCAGTACTTC
>TRBD2|TRBV7-9|TRBJ2-5|-|16
CASSRKAGGIQETQYF
TGTGCCAGCAGCAGAAAAGCGGGGGGCATCCAAGAGACCCAGTACTTC
>TRBD2|TRBV19|TRBJ2-1|-|14
CASSLAIAGAEQFF
TGTGCCAGTAGTTTGGCGATAGCGGGAGCTGAGCAGTTCTTC
>-|TRBV6-5|TRBJ1-5|-|15
CASSYSALSNQPQHF
TGTGCCAGCAGTTACTCGGCCCTTAGCAATCAGCCCCAGCATTTT
>TRBD2|TRBV5-1|TRBJ2-2|-|15
CASQPGLRNTGELFF
TGCGCCAGCCAGCCGGGACTAAGGAACACCGGGGAGCTGTTTTTT
>-|TRBV4-2|TRBJ1-2|-|15
CASSQDIGFGGGYTF
TGTGCCAGCAGCCAAGACATCGGCTTTGGAGGTGGCTACACCTTC
>TRBD2|TRBV7-9|TRBJ2-3|-|15
CASSSGLEATDTQYF
TGTGCCAGCAGTTCGGGACTAGAAGCCACAGATACGCAGTATTTT
>-|TRBV7-9|TRBJ1-2|-|17
CASSGGSQGRFNYGYTF
TGTGCCAGCAGCGGGGGGAGCCAGGGCAGGTTTAACTATGGCTACACCTTC
>TRBD2|TRBV27|TRBJ2-3|once|16
CASSPGLARYTDTQYF
TGTGCCAGCAGTCCGGGACTAGCGAGATACACAGATACGCAGTATTTT
>-|TRBV4-1|TRBJ2-7|-|14
CASSQDFSYYEQYF
TGCGCCAGCAGCCAAGACTTCAGTTACTACGAGCAGTACTTC
>TRBD2|TRBV25-1|TRBJ2-5|-|15
CASSSGSGRFATQYF
TGTGCCAGCAGTTCCGGAAGCGGGAGATTCGCGACCCAGTACTTC
>-|TRBV2|TRBJ2-3|-|17
CASSLPSSGKGTDTQYF
TGTGCCAGCAGTCTCCCATCATCGGGGAAAGGAACAGATACGCAGTATTTT